This T cell receptor (beta chain) derives from a study of T cell responses to AZD1222 COVID-19 vaccine. Sequenced by immunoSEQ multiplex PCR; TCRdb stores in-frame clones only, minus some. The sample lists about 88,000 clones; about 89% were seen once. The germline CDR1 and CDR2 sequences are MNHEY and SMNVEV (reference sequence). V lost 7 bases to trimming and J lost 4 bases; unmatched junction nucleotides: 9. The CDR3 is 15 residues long. The V call is TRBV27, the J call TRBJ2-2; 7 bases align to TRBD2. Sequencing used peripheral blood, obtained 28 days after the second AZD1222 dose. This receptor was obtained from an adult who received the AZD1222 COVID-19 vaccine. The CDR3 DNA reads TGTGCCAGCAAAAGGGTCCCGGGGGGCACCGGGGAGCTGTTTTTT. Protein sequence: CASKRVPGGTGELFF.